Each of the 28 T cell receptor beta chains below was sequenced from the same sample in a study of T cell changes during pregnancy in multiple sclerosis. Sequencing used immunoSEQ multiplex PCR; TCRdb keeps in-frame clones, though not all of them. The table includes around 100,000 clones, over 85% detected once. The sequencing used peripheral blood, collected in the second trimester of pregnancy. All receptors come from a female donor with multiple sclerosis, enrolled in a pregnancy study.

Note on this clone: The junction departs from germline at one end; a sequencing error may be responsible. This chain uses TRBV5-5 with TRBJ1-5; D possibly corresponds to TRBD1 (6 bases). The V gene's germline CDR1 is SGHKS and CDR2 YYEKEE (reference sequence). The CDR3 extends over 14 amino acids. CDR3 bases: TGTGCCAGTAGCTTGGTACAGGGAGATCAGCCCCAGCATTTT. Translated: CASSLVQGDQPQHF.

This chain connects TRBV28 to TRBJ2-2; weak D call: TRBD1 (5 bases). The CDR3 spans 11 residues. The germline CDR1 and CDR2 sequences are MDHEN and SYDVKM. V was trimmed by 5 bases and J by 8 bases, leaving 6 bases between them. Here the CDR3 DNA reads TGTGCCAGCAGTCGACAGGGGGAGCTGTTTTTT. Protein: CASSRQGELFF.

The rearrangement joins TRBV7-8 to TRBJ2-3; 8 bases agree with TRBD1. The germline gives CDR1 SGHVS, CDR2 FQNEAQ. Trimming took 5 bases from V and 3 from J; bases not matched to a gene: 7. The CDR3 is 15 residues long. The CDR3 region has the DNA TGTGCCAGCAGCGAAGACAGGGGCGGGACAGATACGCAGTATTTT. It yields the protein CASSEDRGGTDTQYF.

V is TRBV19 and J is TRBJ1-3; D gene unclear. The length of the CDR3 is 13 residues. Germline CDR1 LNHDA, CDR2 SQIVND (reference sequence). Trimming shortened V by 4 bases and J by 8 bases, and 12 bases separated the two germline ends. CDR3: CASSRGPADTIYF. The DNA of the CDR3 is TGTGCCAGTAGTAGAGGCCCTGCGGACACCATATATTTT. Using reference TRBV19 and TRBJ1-3 for the parts outside the CDR3, the full variable domain is DGGITQSPKYLFRKEGQNVTLSCEQNLNHDAMYWYRQDPGQGLRLIYYSQIVNDFQKGDIAEGYSVSREKKESFPLTVTSAQKNPTAFYLCASSRGPADTIYFGEGSWLTVV.

This chain connects TRBV9 to TRBJ2-2, with 10 bases identical to TRBD2. The CDR3 loop spans 17 amino acids. Looked up from germline, CDR1 is SGDLS and CDR2 is YYNGEE. Trimming at V came to 0 bases and at J to 1 base, leaving 3 bases not matched to a gene. The CDR3 sequence: CASSVGSSGGNTGELFF. The CDR3 nucleotides read TGTGCCAGCAGCGTAGGCTCTAGCGGGGGGAACACCGGGGAGCTGTTTTTT.

V gene TRBV5-1 combines with J gene TRBJ2-7, with a tentative D call TRBD2 (5 bases). Deletions cut 0 bases from V and 0 bases from J, with 16 bases between. This CDR3 contains 17 residues. From germline, CDR1 is SGHRS and CDR2 YFSETQ. CDR3 in amino acids: CASSLVGAGVSSYEQYF. In DNA, the CDR3 is TGCGCCAGCAGCTTGGTAGGCGCGGGCGTCAGCTCCTACGAGCAGTACTTC. Complete variable domain (other parts from reference TRBV5-1 and TRBJ2-7): KAGVTQTPRYLIKTRGQQVTLSCSPISGHRSVSWYQQTPGQGLQFLFEYFSETQRNKGNFPGRFSGRQFSNSRSEMNVSTLELGDSALYLCASSLVGAGVSSYEQYFGPGTRLTVT.

The rearrangement links TRBV5-1 to TRBJ2-4; D may be TRBD2 (5 bases). Trimming stripped 3 bases from V and 6 bases from J, with 13 bases between. The CDR3 has 14 residues. Germline V gene sequence: CDR1 SGHRS, CDR2 YFSETQ. The CDR3 nucleotides read TGCGCCAGCAGCTCCACTAGTGGCACAAACATTCAGTACTTC. Its translation: CASSSTSGTNIQYF.

The rearrangement joins TRBV27 to TRBJ1-1; the D gene is possibly TRBD1 (5 bases). In germline, CDR1 is MNHEY, CDR2 SMNVEV (reference sequence). The CDR3 is 13 amino acids. V was pared by 4 bases and J by 4 bases, with 10 bases between. Here the CDR3 DNA reads TGTGCCAGCAGTTCGCGACAGTTCACTGAAGCTTTCTTT. Protein sequence: CASSSRQFTEAFF.

The chain links TRBV29-1 to TRBJ1-1; D ambiguous. Germline CDR1 reads SQVTM; CDR2 reads ANQGSEA. V lost 2 bases to trimming and J lost 1 base, with 8 bases between them. The CDR3 spans 13 residues. This CDR3 is CSVERSRNTEAFF. The CDR3 DNA sequence: TGCAGCGTTGAAAGGAGCCGGAACACTGAAGCTTTCTTT.

The chain uses TRBV6-6 and TRBJ2-3; 7 nucleotides agree with TRBD2. CDR1 MNHNY and CDR2 SVGAGI come from the germline V gene (reference sequence). The CDR3 runs to 14 residues. Trimming removed 7 bases from V and 4 bases from J; junction bases left unmatched: 8. The CDR3 loop reads CASKNAGVPDTQYF. CDR3 sequence (DNA): TGTGCCAGCAAGAATGCGGGGGTCCCAGATACGCAGTATTTT.

This clone was recorded only once. The chain joins TRBV19 to TRBJ1-2, with TRBD1 matching 10 bases. The CDR3 totals 15 residues. J gave up 4 bases and V 7 bases, and 9 bases lay outside the gene matches. Looked up from germline, CDR1 is LNHDA and CDR2 is SQIVND (reference sequence). The CDR3 protein is CASTVGTGALYGYTF. CDR3 in DNA: TGTGCCAGTACCGTCGGGACAGGGGCGCTCTATGGCTACACCTTC.

The chain uses TRBV28 and TRBJ2-7, with 12 nucleotides matching TRBD1. The germline V gene has CDR1 MDHEN and CDR2 SYDVKM. The V gene end was trimmed by 6 bases and the J gene end by 3 bases; junction bases not matched to a gene: 3. The CDR3 has 14 residues. DNA of the CDR3: TGTGCCAGCAGGGGACAGGGGGCTCTCTACGAGCAGTACTTC. This sequence encodes CASRGQGALYEQYF.

J is TRBJ2-7 and V is TRBV19; TRBD1 matches 8 bases. The germline V gene encodes CDR1 LNHDA and CDR2 SQIVND (reference sequence). The CDR3 extends over 15 amino acids. The V segment lost 5 bases and the J segment 2 bases; nucleotides outside the gene matches: 8. The CDR3 protein is CASSAGTGPTYEQYF. As DNA, the CDR3 is TGTGCCAGTAGTGCGGGGACAGGCCCTACCTACGAGCAGTACTTC.

V usage is TRBV27 and J usage is TRBJ2-7; 8 bases map to TRBD2. V lost 5 bases to trimming and J lost 5 bases; unmatched junction nucleotides: 8. Per germline, CDR1 MNHEY and CDR2 SMNVEV (reference sequence). The CDR3 consists of 14 residues. CDR3 loop: CASSNGRVGNEQYF. The CDR3 coding sequence is TGTGCCAGCAGTAACGGGAGGGTCGGAAACGAGCAGTACTTC.

The chain recombines TRBV15 with TRBJ2-1, with 7 bases lining up with TRBD1. The CDR3 contains 16 residues. Per the germline V gene, CDR1 is LNHNV and CDR2 is YYDKDF (reference sequence). V lost 1 base and J lost 0; bases outside the gene matches: 3. DNA for the CDR3: TGTGCCACCAGCAGAGGCAGGGGGAGCTCCTACAATGAGCAGTTCTTC. It is translated as CATSRGRGSSYNEQFF. Using reference TRBV15 and TRBJ2-1 for the parts outside the CDR3, the full variable domain is DAMVIQNPRYQVTQFGKPVTLSCSQTLNHNVMYWYQQKSSQAPKLLFHYYDKDFNNEADTPDNFQSRRPNTSFCFLDIRSPGLGDTAMYLCATSRGRGSSYNEQFFGPGTRLTVL.

The gene calls are TRBV19 and TRBJ2-1, with 7 positions matching TRBD1. Germline V gene data show CDR1 as LNHDA and CDR2 as SQIVND (reference sequence). J gave up 5 bases and V 6 bases, and 7 bases lay outside the gene matches. The length of the CDR3 is 14 residues. CDR3 bases: TGTGCCAGTAGATACGGGACAGCTAACAATGAGCAGTTCTTC. Amino acid sequence: CASRYGTANNEQFF. Complete variable domain (other parts from reference TRBV19 and TRBJ2-1): DGGITQSPKYLFRKEGQNVTLSCEQNLNHDAMYWYRQDPGQGLRLIYYSQIVNDFQKGDIAEGYSVSREKKESFPLTVTSAQKNPTAFYLCASRYGTANNEQFFGPGTRLTVL.

The chain links TRBV27 to TRBJ2-7; maybe TRBD1 (5 bases). CDR3 length: 14 amino acids. The germline CDR1 and CDR2 sequences are MNHEY and SMNVEV (reference sequence). Trimming removed 4 bases at V and 0 bases at J, with 10 bases between. CDR3 coding DNA: TGTGCCAGCAGTTGGGGCGGTGGCTCCTACGAGCAGTACTTC. Translating gives CASSWGGGSYEQYF.

The V gene is TRBV7-2, the J gene TRBJ2-1, with TRBD2 matching 9 bases. V shed 5 bases and J 4 bases; nucleotides not matched to a gene: 9. Germline values: CDR1 SGHTA, CDR2 FQGNSA. This CDR3 is 16 amino acids long. CDR3 residues: CASSTQPLAGYNEQFF. CDR3 nucleotides: TGTGCCAGCAGCACGCAACCTCTAGCGGGGTACAATGAGCAGTTCTTC.

The V and J genes are TRBV19 and TRBJ2-3; D remains unclear. Between the trimmed V and J ends, which lost 3 bases and 6 bases, there was a span of 4 bases. Germline assignment: CDR1 LNHDA and CDR2 SQIVND (reference sequence). This CDR3 is built from 11 residues. The CDR3 DNA reads as TGTGCCAGTAGTATGGAGGATACGCAGTATTTT. Amino acids: CASSMEDTQYF.

The chain has TRBV30 and TRBJ2-2; TRBD2 matches at 9 bases. The germline V gene has CDR1 GTSNPN and CDR2 SVGIG (reference sequence). The CDR3 loop spans 15 amino acids. V lost 2 bases to trimming and J lost 7 bases; unmatched junction nucleotides: 8. CDR3 sequence (DNA): TGTGCCTGGAGTAAGATAGCGGGAGAAGTCGGGGAGCTGTTTTTT. Translation: CAWSKIAGEVGELFF.

The V and J genes are TRBV7-8 and TRBJ2-1; 13 nucleotides align to TRBD2. Trimming removed 3 bases from V and 12 bases from J; junction bases left unmatched: 11. The V gene's germline CDR1 is SGHVS and CDR2 FQNEAQ. This CDR3 is built from 16 residues. The CDR3 DNA reads TGTGCCAGCAGCTTGCGAACTAGCGGGGGGGCGTTGAGGCAGTTCTTC. Its translation is CASSLRTSGGALRQFF.

V gene TRBV5-4 combines with J gene TRBJ1-6; the D is unclear. The CDR3 extends over 15 amino acids. Trimming removed 4 bases from V and 7 bases from J, with 15 bases in between. Germline V gene data show CDR1 as SGHNT and CDR2 as YYREEE (reference sequence). This CDR3 is CASSHNRGKNSPLHF. The CDR3 DNA sequence: TGTGCCAGCAGCCACAATCGGGGAAAGAATTCACCCCTCCACTTT.

The V gene is TRBV11-3, the J gene TRBJ2-7; maybe TRBD2 (7 bases). There are 16 residues in the CDR3. V lost 5 bases to trimming and J lost 1 base, with 18 bases between them. CDR1 is SGHNT, CDR2 YENEEA, per germline. The CDR3 protein is CASSALTGRGSYEQYF. In DNA form, the CDR3 reads TGTGCCAGCAGCGCCCTTACAGGGAGGGGGTCCTACGAGCAGTACTTC.

This chain uses TRBV5-6 with TRBJ2-3; the D is unclear. Germline-derived CDR1 and CDR2 are SGHDT and YYEEEE. Trimming took 2 bases from V and 2 from J, leaving 15 bases between them. The CDR3 loop spans 16 amino acids. The CDR3 nucleotides read TGTGCCAGCAGCTTAGTCGCTAACTCCTTCACAGATACGCAGTATTTT. Translated: CASSLVANSFTDTQYF. Based on the CDR3 plus reference TRBV5-6 and TRBJ2-3, the full variable domain is DAGVTQSPTHLIKTRGQQVTLRCSPKSGHDTVSWYQQALGQGPQFIFQYYEEEERQRGNFPDRFSGHQFPNYSSELNVNALLLGDSALYLCASSLVANSFTDTQYFGPGTRLTVL.

This clone was recorded only once. V and J are TRBV5-1 and TRBJ1-3; no clear D gene. This CDR3 comprises 13 residues. CDR1 SGHRS and CDR2 YFSETQ come from the germline V gene. V lost 4 bases and J 4 bases, leaving 9 bases between the germline ends. In nucleotides, the CDR3 is TGCGCCAGCAGCCCCGGACTGGGAAACACCATATATTTT. Translation: CASSPGLGNTIYF. Full variable domain (outside the CDR3, taken from reference TRBV5-1 and TRBJ1-3): KAGVTQTPRYLIKTRGQQVTLSCSPISGHRSVSWYQQTPGQGLQFLFEYFSETQRNKGNFPGRFSGRQFSNSRSEMNVSTLELGDSALYLCASSPGLGNTIYFGEGSWLTVV.

The V call is TRBV6-5, the J call TRBJ1-3; perhaps TRBD1 as D (5 bases). Per germline, CDR1 MNHEY and CDR2 SVGAGI. The length of the CDR3 is 13 residues. The V gene lost 5 bases and the J gene lost 4 bases, with 9 bases spanning the gap. This CDR3 reads CASSRRTGNTIYF. The CDR3 DNA is TGTGCCAGCAGTCGACGGACAGGAAACACCATATATTTT.

J is TRBJ1-1 and V is TRBV25-1; 7 nucleotides agree with TRBD1. V was clipped by 7 bases and J by 2 bases; unmatched bases: 7. CDR1 is MGHDK, CDR2 SYGVNS, per germline. The CDR3 is 14 residues long. CDR3 amino acids: CASTRTGLNTEAFF. The CDR3 region has the DNA TGTGCCAGCACTAGGACAGGCCTTAACACTGAAGCTTTCTTT.

The chain uses TRBV6-5 and TRBJ1-2; weak D call: TRBD1 (6 bases). From germline, CDR1 is MNHEY and CDR2 SVGAGI. The CDR3 has 15 residues. With 0 bases removed from V and 4 bases from J, the gap between germline ends came to 12 bases. The CDR3 nucleotides are TGTGCCAGCAGTTACTCAGGTGACAGGAGCTATGGCTACACCTTC. This encodes CASSYSGDRSYGYTF.